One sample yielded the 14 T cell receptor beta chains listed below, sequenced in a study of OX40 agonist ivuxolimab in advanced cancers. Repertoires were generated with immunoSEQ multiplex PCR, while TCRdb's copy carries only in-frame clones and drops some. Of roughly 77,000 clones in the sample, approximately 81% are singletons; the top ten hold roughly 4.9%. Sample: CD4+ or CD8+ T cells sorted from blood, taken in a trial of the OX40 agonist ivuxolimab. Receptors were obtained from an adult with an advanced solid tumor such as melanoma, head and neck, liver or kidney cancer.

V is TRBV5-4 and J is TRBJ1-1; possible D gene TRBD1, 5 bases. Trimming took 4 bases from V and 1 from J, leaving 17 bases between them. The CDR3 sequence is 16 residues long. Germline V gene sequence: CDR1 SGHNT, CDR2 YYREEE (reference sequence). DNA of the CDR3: TGTGCCAGCAGCACGATGGGGGGACTTAGGAACACTGAAGCTTTCTTT. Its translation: CASSTMGGLRNTEAFF.

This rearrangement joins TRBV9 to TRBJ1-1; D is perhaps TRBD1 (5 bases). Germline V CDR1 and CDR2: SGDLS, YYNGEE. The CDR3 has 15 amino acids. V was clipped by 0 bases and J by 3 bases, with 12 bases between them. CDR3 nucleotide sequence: TGTGCCAGCAGCGTAGGGCAGGGAGGTTACACTGAAGCTTTCTTT. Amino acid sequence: CASSVGQGGYTEAFF. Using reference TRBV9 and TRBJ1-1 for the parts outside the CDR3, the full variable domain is DSGVTQTPKHLITATGQRVTLRCSPRSGDLSVYWYQQSLDQGLQFLIQYYNGEERAKGNILERFSAQQFPDLHSELNLSSLELGDSALYFCASSVGQGGYTEAFFGQGTRLTVV.

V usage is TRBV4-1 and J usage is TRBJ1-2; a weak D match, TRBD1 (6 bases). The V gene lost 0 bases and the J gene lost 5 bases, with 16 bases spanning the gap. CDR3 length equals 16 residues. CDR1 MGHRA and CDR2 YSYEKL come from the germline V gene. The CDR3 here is CASSQDSYQGRYGYTF. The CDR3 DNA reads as TGCGCCAGCAGCCAAGATAGTTACCAGGGGAGGTATGGCTACACCTTC.

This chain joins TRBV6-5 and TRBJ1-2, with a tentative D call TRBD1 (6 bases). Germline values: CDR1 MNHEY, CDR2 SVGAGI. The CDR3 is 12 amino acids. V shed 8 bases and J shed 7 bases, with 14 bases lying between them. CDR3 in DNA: TGTGCCAGCGGGCTCAGGGGAGGTGGCTACACCTTC. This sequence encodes CASGLRGGGYTF.

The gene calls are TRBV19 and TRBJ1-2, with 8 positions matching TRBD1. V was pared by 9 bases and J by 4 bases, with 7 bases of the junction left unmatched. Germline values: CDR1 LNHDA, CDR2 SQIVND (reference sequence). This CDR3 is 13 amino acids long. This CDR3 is CASRGDRLYGYTF. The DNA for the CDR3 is TGTGCCAGCCGCGGGGACAGGCTCTATGGCTACACCTTC.

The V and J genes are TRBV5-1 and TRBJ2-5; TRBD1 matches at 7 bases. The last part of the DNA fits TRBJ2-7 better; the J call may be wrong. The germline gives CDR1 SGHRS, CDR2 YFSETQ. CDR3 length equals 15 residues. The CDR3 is CASSLVGRGSDEQYF. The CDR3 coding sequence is TGCGCCAGCAGCTTGGTGGGCAGGGGGAGCGACGAGCAGTACTTC.

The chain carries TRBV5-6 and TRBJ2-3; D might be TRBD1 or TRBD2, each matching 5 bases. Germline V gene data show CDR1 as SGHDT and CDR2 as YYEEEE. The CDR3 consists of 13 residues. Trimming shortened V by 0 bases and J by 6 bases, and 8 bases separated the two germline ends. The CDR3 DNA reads TGTGCCAGCAGCTTGGGGGACGCGGATACGCAGTATTTT. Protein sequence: CASSLGDADTQYF.

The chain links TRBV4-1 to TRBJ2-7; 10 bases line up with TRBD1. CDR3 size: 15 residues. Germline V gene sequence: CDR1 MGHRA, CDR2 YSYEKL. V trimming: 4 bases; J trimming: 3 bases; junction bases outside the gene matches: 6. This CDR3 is CASSPRQGANYEQYF. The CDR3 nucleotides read TGCGCCAGCAGCCCCCGACAGGGGGCGAACTACGAGCAGTACTTC.

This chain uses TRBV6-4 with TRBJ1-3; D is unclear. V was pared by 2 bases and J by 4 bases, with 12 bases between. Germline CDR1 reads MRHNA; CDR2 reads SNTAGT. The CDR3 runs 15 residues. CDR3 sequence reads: CASSDAWRRGNTIYF. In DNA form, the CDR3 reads TGTGCCAGCAGTGACGCCTGGCGGCGCGGAAACACCATATATTTT.

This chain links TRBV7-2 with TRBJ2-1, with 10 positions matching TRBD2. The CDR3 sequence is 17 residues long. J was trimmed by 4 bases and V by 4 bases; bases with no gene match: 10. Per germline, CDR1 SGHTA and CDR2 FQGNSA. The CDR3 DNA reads TGTGCCAGCAGCTGGACCGGTCGGACTAGCGGTTACAATGAGCAGTTCTTC. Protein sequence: CASSWTGRTSGYNEQFF.

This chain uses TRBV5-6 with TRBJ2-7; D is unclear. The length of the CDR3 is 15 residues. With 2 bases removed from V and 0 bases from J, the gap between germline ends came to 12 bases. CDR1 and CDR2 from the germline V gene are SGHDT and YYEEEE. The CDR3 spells CASSLSGAASYEQYF. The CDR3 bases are TGTGCCAGCAGCTTATCCGGCGCGGCCTCCTACGAGCAGTACTTC.

The CDR3 sequence is CASSPEEDRRNTIYF. The CDR3 region has the DNA TGCGCCAGCAGTCCTGAGGAGGACAGAAGAAACACCATATATTTT. V is TRBV4-3 and J is TRBJ1-3, with D perhaps TRBD1 (6 bases). The CDR3 loop spans 15 amino acids. The ends were cut back, 6 bases at V and 5 bases at J, with 17 bases in the middle. The germline V gene encodes CDR1 LGHNA and CDR2 YSLEER.

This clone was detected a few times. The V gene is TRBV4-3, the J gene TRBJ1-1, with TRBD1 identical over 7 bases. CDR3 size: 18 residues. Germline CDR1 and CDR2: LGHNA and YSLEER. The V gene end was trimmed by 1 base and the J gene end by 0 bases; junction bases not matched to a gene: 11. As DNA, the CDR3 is TGCGCCAGCAGCCAAGGCGGAGGGGGCGCGAGGATGAACACTGAAGCTTTCTTT. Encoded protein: CASSQGGGGARMNTEAFF.

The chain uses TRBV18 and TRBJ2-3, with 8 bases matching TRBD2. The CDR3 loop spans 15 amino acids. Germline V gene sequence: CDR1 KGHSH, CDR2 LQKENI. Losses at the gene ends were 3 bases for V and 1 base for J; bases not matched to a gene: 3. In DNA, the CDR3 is TGTGCCAGCTCACCCGGGGGGGCTCGCACAGATACGCAGTATTTT. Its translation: CASSPGGARTDTQYF.